The rows below give T cell receptor beta chains drawn from one sample of a study of T-cell memory formation after mild COVID-19. TCRdb fed the 5' RACE reads into MiXCR, producing one record per CDR3 protein. This table holds 200,000 to 300,000 distinct CDR3 sequences, approximately 9% found once. Sequenced sample: PBMCs or a T cell subset sorted from them (not recorded which). The receptors were sampled from a man aged 18 to 30 who had mild COVID-19 (a few samples of this study predate the infection). Cell type and time point are not known. The CDR3 runs from the conserved cysteine through the conserved F or W. The order of the fields is J gene, CDR3 length, clone size, D gene, V gene, CDR3 protein, CDR3 DNA. A D gene is named only where the DNA matches it firmly. Clone sizes are given selectively: once, few, many, or a class where the clone is expanded.

J: TRBJ2-1; length: 16; size: .; D: .; V: TRBV24-1; CDR3: CATSDRTSRSYNEQFF; DNA: TGTGCCACCAGTGATCGTACTAGTCGCTCCTACAATGAGCAGTTCTTC
J: TRBJ2-3; length: 18; size: few; D: TRBD2; V: TRBV4-3; CDR3: CASSQDFQRGEYTDTQYF; DNA: TGCGCCAGCAGCCAAGATTTCCAGCGGGGGGAATACACAGATACGCAGTATTTT
J: TRBJ2-6; length: 19; size: .; D: TRBD2; V: TRBV7-6; CDR3: CASSPWTSGASSGANVLTF; DNA: TGTGCCAGCAGCCCCTGGACTAGCGGGGCCTCCTCTGGGGCCAACGTCCTGACTTTC
J: TRBJ2-5; length: 15; size: .; D: TRBD2; V: TRBV6-6; CDR3: CASSYSGLVRETQYF; DNA: TGTGCCAGCAGTTACTCGGGACTAGTACGTGAGACCCAGTACTTC
J: TRBJ1-2; length: 13; size: .; D: .; V: TRBV12-3/TRBV12-4; CDR3: CASSPSVGYGYTF; DNA: TGTGCCAGCAGCCCGTCGGTCGGCTATGGCTACACCTTC
J: TRBJ1-1; length: 15; size: few; D: TRBD1; V: TRBV12-3/TRBV12-4; CDR3: CASSPGDRGLPEAFF; DNA: TGTGCCAGCAGTCCAGGGGACAGGGGGCTACCTGAAGCTTTCTTT
J: TRBJ2-1; length: 18; size: few; D: TRBD2; V: TRBV5-1; CDR3: CASSLGTSSGASYNEQFF; DNA: TGCGCCAGCAGCTTGGGGACCTCTAGCGGGGCCTCCTACAATGAGCAGTTCTTC
J: TRBJ1-1; length: 13; size: .; D: .; V: TRBV20-1; CDR3: CSARALTNTEAFF; DNA: TGCAGTGCTAGGGCTCTAACGAACACTGAAGCTTTCTTT
J: TRBJ2-3; length: 17; size: .; D: TRBD1; V: TRBV4-3; CDR3: CASSQDFRDRPPNTQYF; DNA: TGCGCCAGCAGCCAAGATTTCAGGGACAGGCCCCCCAATACGCAGTATTTT
J: TRBJ2-5; length: 15; size: .; D: TRBD2; V: TRBV7-3; CDR3: CASGRSGGAAETQYF; DNA: TGTGCCAGCGGGCGAAGCGGGGGGGCCGCGGAGACCCAGTACTTC
J: TRBJ2-5; length: 14; size: .; D: TRBD1; V: TRBV7-9; CDR3: CASSSFRGMETQYF; DNA: TGTGCCAGCAGCTCATTCAGGGGGATGGAGACCCAGTACTTC
J: TRBJ2-1; length: 17; size: few; D: .; V: TRBV7-2; CDR3: CASSLYRPEVTYNEQFF; DNA: TGTGCCAGCAGCTTATACCGACCAGAAGTCACCTACAATGAGCAGTTCTTC
J: TRBJ1-5; length: 18; size: .; D: .; V: TRBV21-1; CDR3: CASSKPPPRTLSGQPQHF; DNA: TGTGCCAGCAGCAAACCGCCGCCGAGGACCTTAAGTGGGCAGCCCCAGCATTTT
J: TRBJ2-4; length: 15; size: few; D: .; V: TRBV18; CDR3: CASSPGPGWGNIQYF; DNA: TGTGCCAGCTCACCTGGACCCGGGTGGGGAAACATTCAGTACTTC
J: TRBJ1-5; length: 15; size: .; D: .; V: TRBV7-9; CDR3: CASSLSTGENQPQHF; DNA: TGTGCCAGCAGCTTAAGCACAGGAGAGAATCAGCCCCAGCATTTT
J: TRBJ2-7; length: 15; size: few; D: .; V: TRBV5-1; CDR3: CASSLEAGNSYEQYF; DNA: TGCGCCAGCAGCTTGGAGGCAGGGAATAGCTACGAGCAGTACTTC
J: TRBJ2-1; length: 13; size: .; D: .; V: TRBV7-2; CDR3: CASSFRRGPEQFF; DNA: TGTGCCAGCAGCTTTCGGCGGGGTCCTGAGCAGTTCTTC
J: TRBJ2-1; length: 15; size: .; D: TRBD2; V: TRBV7-3; CDR3: CASSQRLAGGNEQFF; DNA: TGTGCCAGCAGCCAGCGACTAGCGGGGGGAAACGAGCAGTTCTTC
J: TRBJ2-3; length: 15; size: .; D: .; V: TRBV5-1; CDR3: CASREGTSHTDTQYF; DNA: TGCGCCAGCAGGGAAGGGACCTCGCACACAGATACGCAGTATTTT
J: TRBJ2-3; length: 13; size: .; D: TRBD2; V: TRBV7-2; CDR3: CASSGGGRSTQYF; DNA: TGTGCCAGCAGCGGGGGGGGGAGGAGTACGCAGTATTTT
J: TRBJ1-6; length: 15; size: .; D: .; V: TRBV12-3/TRBV12-4; CDR3: CASGGTHGDNSPLHF; DNA: TGTGCCAGCGGCGGGACCCACGGAGATAATTCACCCCTCCACTTT
J: TRBJ1-1; length: 13; size: few; D: .; V: TRBV9; CDR3: CASSVVSGTEAFF; DNA: TGTGCCAGCAGCGTAGTGAGTGGGACTGAAGCTTTCTTT
J: TRBJ1-4; length: 13; size: few; D: .; V: TRBV20-1; CDR3: CSAGTRTNEKLFF; DNA: TGCAGTGCCGGGACACGGACTAATGAAAAACTGTTTTTT
J: TRBJ2-3; length: 18; size: .; D: .; V: TRBV27; CDR3: CASSLEGRRGGPTDTQYF; DNA: TGTGCCAGCAGTTTGGAAGGGCGGAGAGGGGGGCCCACAGATACGCAGTATTTT
J: TRBJ2-7; length: 11; size: few; D: .; V: TRBV29-1; CDR3: CSVVLEYEQYF; DNA: TGCAGCGTTGTTTTGGAGTACGAGCAGTACTTC
J: TRBJ2-3; length: 15; size: .; D: .; V: TRBV7-2; CDR3: CASSRRGSRTDTQYF; DNA: TGTGCCAGCAGCCGCCGCGGCAGCAGGACAGATACGCAGTATTTT
J: TRBJ2-3; length: 14; size: few; D: TRBD1; V: TRBV29-1; CDR3: CSVNRDRGSDTQYF; DNA: TGCAGCGTTAACCGGGACAGGGGGTCAGATACGCAGTATTTT
J: TRBJ1-1; length: 13; size: once; D: .; V: TRBV29-1; CDR3: CSGSVLGNTEAFF; DNA: TGCAGCGGGAGTGTATTGGGAAACACTGAAGCTTTCTTT
J: TRBJ2-3; length: 15; size: many; D: .; V: TRBV5-1; CDR3: CASSFTGTSTDTQYF; DNA: TGCGCCAGCAGCTTCACCGGGACTAGCACAGATACGCAGTATTTT
J: TRBJ2-2; length: 15; size: .; D: .; V: TRBV7-3; CDR3: CASSQDGGQAGELFF; DNA: TGTGCCAGCAGCCAGGACGGGGGGCAAGCCGGGGAGCTGTTTTTT
J: TRBJ2-2; length: 14; size: .; D: .; V: TRBV7-3; CDR3: CASSSTGNTGELFF; DNA: TGTGCCAGCAGCTCGACAGGGAACACCGGGGAGCTGTTTTTT
J: TRBJ2-1; length: 14; size: many; D: TRBD1; V: TRBV2; CDR3: CASSQDNRGHEQFF; DNA: TGTGCCAGCAGTCAGGATAACAGGGGTCATGAGCAGTTCTTC
J: TRBJ1-5; length: 14; size: few; D: .; V: TRBV6-6; CDR3: CASRLLLTNQPQHF; DNA: TGTGCCAGCAGGTTGTTACTGACCAATCAGCCCCAGCATTTT
J: TRBJ1-5; length: 15; size: .; D: .; V: TRBV15; CDR3: CATSRASYSNQPQHF; DNA: TGTGCCACCAGCAGAGCCAGCTATAGCAATCAGCCCCAGCATTTT
J: TRBJ2-1; length: 15; size: few; D: .; V: TRBV12-3/TRBV12-4; CDR3: CASSRSGDIYNEQFF; DNA: TGTGCCAGCAGTCGGAGCGGGGACATCTACAATGAGCAGTTCTTC
J: TRBJ2-5; length: 17; size: .; D: TRBD2; V: TRBV4-1; CDR3: CASSQDLQAGGLETQYF; DNA: TGCGCCAGCAGCCAAGATCTCCAAGCGGGGGGGCTAGAGACCCAGTACTTC
J: TRBJ2-5; length: 15; size: .; D: TRBD2; V: TRBV6-5; CDR3: CASSYSPGREETQYF; DNA: TGTGCCAGCAGTTACAGTCCAGGGAGGGAAGAGACCCAGTACTTC
J: TRBJ2-7; length: 12; size: many; D: TRBD1; V: TRBV20-1; CDR3: CSASTGAYEQYF; DNA: TGCAGTGCTAGTACAGGGGCCTACGAGCAGTACTTC
J: TRBJ1-4; length: 13; size: few; D: .; V: TRBV7-7; CDR3: CASSSRVNEKLFF; DNA: TGTGCTAGCAGTTCTAGGGTGAATGAAAAACTGTTTTTT
J: TRBJ2-5; length: 14; size: .; D: .; V: TRBV12-3/TRBV12-4; CDR3: CASSTPGMQETQYF; DNA: TGTGCCAGCAGTACCCCCGGCATGCAAGAGACCCAGTACTTC
J: TRBJ2-5; length: 14; size: few; D: TRBD2; V: TRBV7-9; CDR3: CASSHPSGEETQYF; DNA: TGTGCCAGCAGCCATCCTAGCGGGGAAGAGACCCAGTACTTC
J: TRBJ2-5; length: 15; size: few; D: .; V: TRBV5-1; CDR3: CASTTLGNRQETQYF; DNA: TGCGCCAGCACCACCCTGGGGAACCGACAAGAGACCCAGTACTTC
J: TRBJ2-5; length: 14; size: .; D: TRBD1; V: TRBV12-3/TRBV12-4; CDR3: CASSMTGEKETQYF; DNA: TGTGCCAGCAGTATGACAGGGGAGAAAGAGACCCAGTACTTC
J: TRBJ2-2; length: 15; size: .; D: TRBD2; V: TRBV4-3; CDR3: CASSLSGGFDGELFF; DNA: TGCGCCAGCAGCCTAAGCGGGGGGTTTGACGGGGAGCTGTTTTTT
J: TRBJ1-6; length: 14; size: few; D: .; V: TRBV2; CDR3: CASRLGSRDSPLHF; DNA: TGTGCCAGCCGCCTTGGGTCTCGCGATTCACCCCTCCACTTT
J: TRBJ2-1; length: 14; size: .; D: .; V: TRBV7-6; CDR3: CASSLPGDYNEQFF; DNA: TGTGCCAGCAGCTTACCCGGAGACTACAATGAGCAGTTCTTC
J: TRBJ2-7; length: 14; size: few; D: TRBD2; V: TRBV11-2; CDR3: CASRMTSGIYEQYF; DNA: TGTGCCAGCAGAATGACTAGCGGGATATACGAGCAGTACTTC